These 24 T cell receptor beta chains were sequenced from one sample in a study of T cells in Graves' hyperthyroidism and ophthalmopathy. RNA transcripts were the template for amplifying TCR beta CDR3 regions. The HTBI primer set was used in a first-round RT-PCR of the TCR CDR3. TCRdb reanalysed the multiplex PCR reads using MiXCR and keeps one entry per CDR3 protein. The sample holds more than 500,000 distinct CDR3 sequences, roughly 14% seen once. Material for sequencing was blood. Receptors were obtained from a middle-aged woman with Graves' ophthalmopathy.

Ten or more counts support this clonotype. The CDR3 nucleotides are TGTGCCAGCAGCCCCGATGACTATGGCTACACCTTC. It specifies CASSPDDYGYTF. V is TRBV7-8 and J is TRBJ1-2; no clear D gene. The CDR3 is made up of 12 amino acids. The V and J ends lost 5 bases and 3 bases respectively, with 7 bases between them. Germline CDR1 SGHVS, CDR2 FQNEAQ.

The V and J genes are TRBV11-2 and TRBJ2-2; D gene uncertain. The CDR3 spans 15 residues. The V and J ends lost 2 bases and 4 bases respectively, with 11 bases between them. CDR1 SGHAT and CDR2 FQNNGV come from the germline V gene. CDR3: CASSLNQPSTGELFF. Here the CDR3 DNA reads TGTGCCAGCAGCTTAAACCAGCCAAGCACCGGGGAGCTGTTTTTT.

The chain carries TRBV11-1 and TRBJ2-7, with unresolved D. V was cut by 1 base and J by 8 bases, with 6 bases left in between. Germline CDR1 is SGHAT and CDR2 is FQDESV (reference sequence). The CDR3 contains 11 residues. This chain's CDR3 is CASSLETKQYF. CDR3 coding DNA: TGTGCCAGCAGCTTAGAGACAAAGCAGTACTTC.

This clonotype was seen repeatedly, ten times or more. The chain employs TRBV12-3 or TRBV12-4 and TRBJ2-7, with TRBD2 matching over 11 bases. J lost 2 bases, V lost 7 bases, and 7 bases had no gene match. The CDR3 is 15 amino acids. CDR3: CASTYGTSGAYEQYF. The CDR3 DNA reads TGTGCCAGCACCTATGGGACTAGCGGTGCCTACGAGCAGTACTTC.

V gene TRBV20-1 combines with J gene TRBJ2-2; TRBD1 aligns across 8 bases. Unmatched junction bases numbered 5, after V lost 3 bases and J lost 2 bases. There are 15 residues in the CDR3. The germline CDR1 and CDR2 sequences are DFQATT and SNEGSKA (reference sequence). The CDR3 coding sequence is TGCAGTGCTAGGCCCGGACAGGGAAACACCGGGGAGCTGTTTTTT. It translates to CSARPGQGNTGELFF.

This rearrangement joins TRBV6-2 or TRBV6-3 to TRBJ1-5, with D possibly matching TRBD1 (6 bases). Trimming left V 8 bases short and J 5 bases short, with 13 bases between. Germline assignment: CDR1 MNHEY and CDR2 SVGEGT. CDR3 length: 13 residues. The CDR3 reads CASAGTPYQPQHF. The CDR3 DNA follows: TGTGCCAGCGCAGGGACACCTTATCAGCCCCAGCATTTT.

This clonotype was detected only a few times. J is TRBJ1-5 and V is TRBV19; D might be TRBD1 (5 bases). The CDR3 has 15 residues. V was shortened by 5 bases and J by 0 bases, with 11 bases between the two germline ends. Germline CDR1 is LNHDA and CDR2 is SQIVND (reference sequence). CDR3 sequence: CASSLWTHSNQPQHF. The CDR3, as DNA: TGTGCCAGTAGTCTTTGGACACATAGCAATCAGCCCCAGCATTTT. The whole variable domain, remainder taken from reference TRBV19 and TRBJ1-5, is DGGITQSPKYLFRKEGQNVTLSCEQNLNHDAMYWYRQDPGQGLRLIYYSQIVNDFQKGDIAEGYSVSREKKESFPLTVTSAQKNPTAFYLCASSLWTHSNQPQHFGDGTRLSIL.

This clonotype was detected many times. V is TRBV6-2 or TRBV6-3 and J is TRBJ2-7; 7 bases match TRBD1. The junction had 9 bases not matched to a gene; V was cut back by 4 bases and J by 3 bases. The CDR3 has 15 residues. Germline lookup yields CDR1 MNHEY and CDR2 SVGEGT. CDR3 region: CASSSPGTEYYEQYF. In nucleotides, the CDR3 is TGTGCCAGCAGTTCCCCCGGGACAGAGTACTACGAGCAGTACTTC.

Remarks on this clonotype: Being one base from a much bigger clone, this may be a read error. This chain links TRBV15 with TRBJ2-2; weak D call: TRBD2 (6 bases). The CDR3 totals 17 residues. V lost 5 bases to trimming and J lost 5 bases, with 21 bases between them. The germline gives CDR1 LNHNV, CDR2 YYDKDF (reference sequence). The CDR3 protein is CATSLRNTAGGTGELFF. The DNA for the CDR3 is TGTGCCACCAGCCTCCGAAATACAGCCGGGGGAACCGGGGAGCTGTTTTTT.

This clonotype has ten or more counts. J is TRBJ1-5 and V is TRBV6-2 or TRBV6-3; 7 nucleotides align to TRBD1. Unmatched junction bases numbered 12, after V lost 5 bases and J lost 2 bases. The length of the CDR3 is 17 residues. Germline assignment: CDR1 MNHEY and CDR2 SVGEGT. CDR3: CASSPRTGRGGNQPQHF. Written as DNA, the CDR3 is TGTGCCAGCAGTCCCCGGACAGGAAGAGGAGGCAATCAGCCCCAGCATTTT.

This clonotype occurred many times. The chain couples TRBV6-5 to TRBJ2-2; 13 bases agree with TRBD2. J was trimmed by 4 bases and V by 4 bases; bases with no gene match: 3. Germline V gene sequence: CDR1 MNHEY, CDR2 SVGAGI. The CDR3 extends over 16 amino acids. This CDR3 is CASSLGLAGSTGELFF. Written as DNA, the CDR3 is TGTGCCAGCAGTTTGGGACTAGCGGGATCCACCGGGGAGCTGTTTTTT.

This clonotype has just a few counts. The chain links TRBV5-1 to TRBJ2-2, with D possibly matching TRBD2 (5 bases). Trimming took off 0 bases at V and 5 bases at J, with 14 bases between the two ends. This CDR3 is 16 amino acids long. Germline-derived CDR1 and CDR2 are SGHRS and YFSETQ. For the CDR3, the DNA is TGCGCCAGCAGCTTGGGGGCGGTTCGAGGGACCGGGGAGCTGTTTTTT. Translation: CASSLGAVRGTGELFF. The full variable domain, its missing parts supplied by reference TRBV5-1 and TRBJ2-2, is KAGVTQTPRYLIKTRGQQVTLSCSPISGHRSVSWYQQTPGQGLQFLFEYFSETQRNKGNFPGRFSGRQFSNSRSEMNVSTLELGDSALYLCASSLGAVRGTGELFFGEGSRLTVL.

Worth noting for this clonotype: Mismatch with germline at one junction end may stem from a read error. The chain joins TRBV4-1 to TRBJ2-2, with D perhaps TRBD1 (6 bases). There are 17 residues in the CDR3. The germline CDR1 and CDR2 sequences are MGHRA and YSYEKL. Written as DNA, the CDR3 is TGCGCCAGCAGCCAAATCGGCCAGGGGTGGAACACCGGGGAGCCGTTTTTT. Translating it yields CASSQIGQGWNTGEPFF.

This clonotype appeared a few times. The chain is built from TRBV5-1 and TRBJ1-1, with D tentatively TRBD1 (6 bases). Trimming took off 4 bases at V and 0 bases at J, with 16 bases between the two ends. The CDR3 contains 16 residues. Germline V gives CDR1 SGHRS, CDR2 YFSETQ. The CDR3 loop is CASSPDGGSVNTEAFF. As DNA, the CDR3 is TGCGCCAGCAGCCCGGATGGGGGCTCCGTGAACACTGAAGCTTTCTTT.

This clonotype was detected only a few times. The rearrangement joins TRBV7-8 to TRBJ1-3, with unresolved D. Germline loops: CDR1 SGHVS, CDR2 FQNEAQ. Trimming cost V 1 base and J 0 bases, with 7 bases left between them. This CDR3 contains 15 residues. In DNA form, the CDR3 reads TGTGCCAGCAGCTTAGTTATTGACTCTGGAAACACCATATATTTT. Translating gives CASSLVIDSGNTIYF. Using reference TRBV7-8 and TRBJ1-3 for the parts outside the CDR3, the full variable domain is GAGVSQSPRYKVAKRGQDVALRCDPISGHVSLFWYQQALGQGPEFLTYFQNEAQLDKSGLPSDRFFAERPEGSVSTLKIQRTQQEDSAVYLCASSLVIDSGNTIYFGEGSWLTVV.

In the case of this clonotype: It may be a read error: a sequence one base away is much more abundant. This rearrangement joins TRBV7-9 to TRBJ1-3; 7 bases line up with TRBD1. V dropped 5 bases and J dropped 3; count of bases not matched to a gene: 1. CDR3 length equals 13 residues. Germline V gene lookup returns CDR1 SEHNR and CDR2 FQNEAQ (reference sequence). The CDR3 sequence is CASSRQGGNTIYF. The CDR3 DNA reads TGTGCCAGCAGCAGACAGGGTGGAAACACCATATATTTT.

The rearrangement joins TRBV3-1 to TRBJ2-5, with a tentative D call TRBD1 (5 bases). Trimming shortened V by 7 bases and J by 2 bases, and 14 bases separated the two germline ends. Germline assignment: CDR1 LGHDT and CDR2 YNNKEL (reference sequence). The CDR3 covers 14 residues. The CDR3 loop reads CASKTTTAQETQYF. CDR3 nucleotides: TGTGCCAGCAAGACGACGACAGCACAAGAGACCCAGTACTTC.

In this sample, this clonotype turned up many times. This chain connects TRBV6-2 or TRBV6-3 to TRBJ2-1; 7 nucleotides align to TRBD2. CDR1 is MNHEY, CDR2 SVGEGT, per germline. The CDR3 is made up of 13 amino acids. The ends lost 9 bases at V and 3 bases at J; junction bases unmatched: 5. The CDR3 DNA reads as TGTGCCAGTGGACTAGGACACTACAATGAGCAGTTCTTC. Amino acids: CASGLGHYNEQFF.

There are many counts of this clonotype. This rearrangement joins TRBV2 to TRBJ1-2, with 8 bases matching TRBD1. Losses at the gene ends were 7 bases for V and 7 bases for J; bases not matched to a gene: 2. The germline gives CDR1 SNHLY, CDR2 FYNNEI. This CDR3 contains 11 residues. This CDR3 is CASMGQVGYTF. The CDR3 region has the DNA TGTGCCAGCATGGGACAGGTTGGCTACACCTTC.

This clonotype was found a few times. V gene TRBV15 combines with J gene TRBJ2-7, with TRBD2 matching 8 bases. The germline CDR1 and CDR2 sequences are LNHNV and YYDKDF (reference sequence). The CDR3 is 14 residues long. V lost 3 bases and J lost 3; bases outside the gene matches: 4. As DNA, the CDR3 is TGTGCCACCAGCAGGGGACTAGAAGTCTACGAGCAGTACTTC. It encodes CATSRGLEVYEQYF.

This clonotype was seen repeatedly, ten times or more. The CDR3 bases are TGTGCCAGCAGTCAGGAGGGACCGGGCTACGAGCAGTACTTC. Protein sequence: CASSQEGPGYEQYF. This sequence joins TRBV6-1 and TRBJ2-7; possibly TRBD2 for D (6 bases). CDR1 and CDR2 (germline): MNHNS, SASEGT. V lost 5 bases and J 3 bases, leaving 14 bases between the germline ends. The CDR3 is 14 amino acids.

There are many counts of this clonotype. The CDR3 loop reads CSAARGGQWAWEQYF. The DNA for the CDR3 is TGCAGTGCTGCCCGAGGGGGACAATGGGCCTGGGAGCAGTACTTC. The rearrangement joins TRBV20-1 to TRBJ2-7; maybe TRBD1 (6 bases). There are 15 residues in the CDR3. Trimming shortened V by 5 bases and J by 7 bases, and 24 bases separated the two germline ends. CDR1 is DFQATT and CDR2 is SNEGSKA in the germline V gene (reference sequence).

In its sample, this clonotype was seen many times. The J gene is TRBJ1-5, the V gene TRBV12-3 or TRBV12-4, with D possibly matching TRBD1 (5 bases). Trimming took 4 bases from V and 4 from J, leaving 17 bases between them. There are 16 residues in the CDR3. The CDR3 region is CASSSHLGRGNQPQHF. CDR3 DNA: TGTGCCAGCAGTTCGCACCTAGGTAGGGGAAATCAGCCCCAGCATTTT.

This clonotype appeared a few times. The V gene is TRBV14, the J gene TRBJ1-2; D ambiguous. The CDR3 consists of 13 residues. Germline assignment: CDR1 SGHDN and CDR2 FVKESK. V was pared by 5 bases and J by 4 bases, with 11 bases between. The CDR3 DNA reads as TGTGCCAGCAGCAAGAGGAGCCTCTATGGCTACACCTTC. Protein sequence: CASSKRSLYGYTF.